This T cell receptor beta chain was identified in a study of shared clonotypes between healthy human individuals. The overall study: A few men and a couple of women, aged 18 to 49, were donors.

Study-wide results and limits: Naive subsets, compared against memory subsets, generally had larger estimated richness values.

This CDR3 region has 14 residues. Germline CDR1 and CDR2: SGHVS and FQNEAQ. Trimming took 1 base from V and 3 from J, leaving 9 bases between them. In replicate PCRs of sorted subsets, about 200 ng DNA, approximately 32,000 T cell genomes, was used. Methods used by the authors: Without quality scores, immunoSEQ junctional reads could not be filtered like full-length reads. Generated by immunoSEQ multiplex PCR, the TCRdb table keeps only in-frame clones and is missing some. That table gives V, J and clone size, and the DNA gave D and trimming. The sample carries a few hundred thousand clones, roughly 97% recorded once. A remark on this clone: No antigen is known for it.

The chain combines TRBV7-8 with TRBJ1-2; D ambiguous. The sequenced sample was naive CD4+ T cells sorted from blood. The subset: CD45RA+ positively selected. This clonotype was obtained from a woman in her 30s in good health. The CDR3 is CASSLDNRDYGYTF. The DNA of the CDR3 is TGTGCCAGCAGCTTAGACAACAGAGACTATGGCTACACCTTC.